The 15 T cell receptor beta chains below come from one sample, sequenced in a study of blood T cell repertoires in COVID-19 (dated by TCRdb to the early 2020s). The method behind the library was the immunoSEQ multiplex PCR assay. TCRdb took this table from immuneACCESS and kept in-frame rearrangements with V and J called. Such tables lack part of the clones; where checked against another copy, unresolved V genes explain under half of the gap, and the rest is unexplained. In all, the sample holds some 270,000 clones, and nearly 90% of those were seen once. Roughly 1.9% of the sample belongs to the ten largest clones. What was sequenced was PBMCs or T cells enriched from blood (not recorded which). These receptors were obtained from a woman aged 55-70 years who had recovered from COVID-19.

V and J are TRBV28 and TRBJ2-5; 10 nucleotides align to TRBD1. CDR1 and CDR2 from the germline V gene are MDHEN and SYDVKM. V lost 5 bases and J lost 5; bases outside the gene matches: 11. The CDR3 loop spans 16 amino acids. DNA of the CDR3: TGTGCCAGCAGTCTCCCTCACCCGACAGGGGGCGAGACCCAGTACTTC. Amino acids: CASSLPHPTGGETQYF.

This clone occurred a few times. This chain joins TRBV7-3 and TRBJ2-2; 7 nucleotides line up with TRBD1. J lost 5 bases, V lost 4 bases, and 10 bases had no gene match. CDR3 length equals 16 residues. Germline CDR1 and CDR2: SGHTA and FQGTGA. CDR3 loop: CASSSGRGGRTGELFF. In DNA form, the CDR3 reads TGTGCCAGCAGCTCAGGAAGAGGGGGCCGTACCGGGGAGCTGTTTTTT. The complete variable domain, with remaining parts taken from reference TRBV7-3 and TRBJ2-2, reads GAGVSQTPSNKVTEKGKYVELRCDPISGHTALYWYRQSLGQGPEFLIYFQGTGAADDSGLPNDRFFAVRPEGSVSTLKIQRTERGDSAVYLCASSSGRGGRTGELFFGEGSRLTVL.

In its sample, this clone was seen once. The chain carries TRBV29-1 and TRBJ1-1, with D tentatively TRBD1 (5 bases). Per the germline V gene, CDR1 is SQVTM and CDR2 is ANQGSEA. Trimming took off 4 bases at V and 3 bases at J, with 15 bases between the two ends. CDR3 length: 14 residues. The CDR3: CSVGLRVDDTEAFF. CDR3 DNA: TGCAGCGTTGGCCTCAGGGTGGACGACACTGAAGCTTTCTTT.

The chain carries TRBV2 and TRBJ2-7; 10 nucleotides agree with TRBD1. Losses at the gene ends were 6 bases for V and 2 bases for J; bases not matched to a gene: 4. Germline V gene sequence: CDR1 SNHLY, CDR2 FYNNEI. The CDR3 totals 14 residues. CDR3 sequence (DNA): TGTGCCAGCAGGGGGACAGGGGCCGCCTACGAGCAGTACTTC. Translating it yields CASRGTGAAYEQYF.

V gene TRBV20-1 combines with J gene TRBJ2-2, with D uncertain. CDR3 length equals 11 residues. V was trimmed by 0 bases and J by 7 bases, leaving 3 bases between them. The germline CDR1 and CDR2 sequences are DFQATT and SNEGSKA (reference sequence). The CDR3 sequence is CSARDSGELFF. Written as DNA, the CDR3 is TGCAGTGCTAGAGACAGCGGGGAGCTGTTTTTT.

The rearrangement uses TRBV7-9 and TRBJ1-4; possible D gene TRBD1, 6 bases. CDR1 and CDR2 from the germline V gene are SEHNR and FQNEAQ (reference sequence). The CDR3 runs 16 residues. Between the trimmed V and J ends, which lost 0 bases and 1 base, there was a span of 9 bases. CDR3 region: CASSLAQGLTNEKLFF. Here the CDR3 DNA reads TGTGCCAGCAGCTTAGCGCAGGGGTTAACTAATGAAAAACTGTTTTTT.

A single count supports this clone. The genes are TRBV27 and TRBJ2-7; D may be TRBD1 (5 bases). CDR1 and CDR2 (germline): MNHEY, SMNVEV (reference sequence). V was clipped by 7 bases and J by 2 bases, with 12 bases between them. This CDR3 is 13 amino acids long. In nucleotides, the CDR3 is TGTGCCAGCATCGATCGACAGACCTACGAGCAGTACTTC. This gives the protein CASIDRQTYEQYF.

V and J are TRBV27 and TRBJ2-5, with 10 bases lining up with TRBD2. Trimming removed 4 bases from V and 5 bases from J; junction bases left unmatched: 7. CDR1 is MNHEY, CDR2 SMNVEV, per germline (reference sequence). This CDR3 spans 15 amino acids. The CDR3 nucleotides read TGTGCCAGCAGTTCCAGCGGGAGGGCCGAGGAGACCCAGTACTTC. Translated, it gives CASSSSGRAEETQYF.

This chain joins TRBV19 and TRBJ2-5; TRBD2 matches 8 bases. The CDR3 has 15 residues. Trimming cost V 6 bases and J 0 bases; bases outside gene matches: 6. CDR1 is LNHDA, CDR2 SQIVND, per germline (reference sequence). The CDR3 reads CASRPRGGDQETQYF. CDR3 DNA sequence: TGTGCCAGTAGGCCCCGGGGGGGGGACCAAGAGACCCAGTACTTC.

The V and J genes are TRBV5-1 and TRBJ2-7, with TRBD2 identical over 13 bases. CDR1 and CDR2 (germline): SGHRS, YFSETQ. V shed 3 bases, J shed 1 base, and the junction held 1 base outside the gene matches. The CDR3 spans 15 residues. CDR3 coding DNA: TGCGCCAGCAGCTCGGGACTAGCGGGATCCTACGAGCAGTACTTC. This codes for CASSSGLAGSYEQYF.

CDR3 in DNA: TGTGCCAGCAGCTTAGTGGACAGACAGAATTCACCCCTCCACTTT. This translates into CASSLVDRQNSPLHF. The chain uses TRBV11-2 and TRBJ1-6, with D possibly being TRBD1 (6 bases). Trimming left V 1 base short and J 7 bases short, with 11 bases between. Germline CDR1 SGHAT, CDR2 FQNNGV. The CDR3 spans 15 residues.

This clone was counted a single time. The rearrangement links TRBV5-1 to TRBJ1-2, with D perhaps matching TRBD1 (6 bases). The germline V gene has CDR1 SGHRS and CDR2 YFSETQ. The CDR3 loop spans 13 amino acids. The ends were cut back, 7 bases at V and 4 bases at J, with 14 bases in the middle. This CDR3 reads CASGRTGSYGYTF. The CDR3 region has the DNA TGCGCCAGCGGACGAACAGGGTCCTATGGCTACACCTTC.

CDR3 bases: TGTGCCAGCAGCGATGGTGTACTAGCGGGAGGTAACGGGGAGCTGTTTTTT. Protein: CASSDGVLAGGNGELFF. This chain uses TRBV9 with TRBJ2-2; TRBD2 agrees at 12 bases. This CDR3 contains 17 residues. J was trimmed by 7 bases and V by 3 bases; bases with no gene match: 10. Germline V gene data show CDR1 as SGDLS and CDR2 as YYNGEE.

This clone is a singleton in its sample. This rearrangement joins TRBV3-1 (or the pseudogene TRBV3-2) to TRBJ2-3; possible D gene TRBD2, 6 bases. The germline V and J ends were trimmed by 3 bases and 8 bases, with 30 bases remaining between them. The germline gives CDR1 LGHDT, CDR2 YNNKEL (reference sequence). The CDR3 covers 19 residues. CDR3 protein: CASSQGGTSFFSKRGTQYF. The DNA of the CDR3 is TGTGCCAGCAGCCAGGGGGGAACTAGTTTTTTTTCGAAGCGTGGTACGCAGTATTTT.

The DNA for the CDR3 is TGTGCCTGGAGTGCGGGAGGGCTATACAATGAGCAGTTCTTC. This codes for CAWSAGGLYNEQFF. V is TRBV30 and J is TRBJ2-1; 8 bases match TRBD2. CDR3 size: 14 residues. V trimming: 1 base; J trimming: 4 bases; junction bases outside the gene matches: 3. From germline, CDR1 is GTSNPN and CDR2 SVGIG (reference sequence).